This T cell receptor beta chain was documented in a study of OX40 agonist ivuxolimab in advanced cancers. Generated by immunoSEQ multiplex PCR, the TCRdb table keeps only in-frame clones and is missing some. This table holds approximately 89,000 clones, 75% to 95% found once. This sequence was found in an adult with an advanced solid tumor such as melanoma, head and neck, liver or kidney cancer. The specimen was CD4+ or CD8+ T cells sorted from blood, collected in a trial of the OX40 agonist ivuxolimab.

CDR3 in amino acids: CASSPGDSLNTEAFF. In nucleotides, the CDR3 is TGTGCCAGCAGCCCAGGGGACAGTCTGAACACTGAAGCTTTCTTT. This chain links TRBV9 with TRBJ1-1; TRBD1 aligns across 7 bases. J gave up 0 bases and V 4 bases, and 6 bases lay outside the gene matches. This CDR3 is 15 amino acids long. Germline assignment: CDR1 SGDLS and CDR2 YYNGEE.